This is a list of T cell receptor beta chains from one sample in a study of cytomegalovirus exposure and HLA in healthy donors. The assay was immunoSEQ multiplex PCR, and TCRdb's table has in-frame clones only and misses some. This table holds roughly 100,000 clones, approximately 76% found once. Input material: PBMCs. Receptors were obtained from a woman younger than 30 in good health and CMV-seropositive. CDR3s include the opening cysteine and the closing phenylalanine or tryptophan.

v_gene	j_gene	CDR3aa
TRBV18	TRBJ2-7	CASSHPGTSGSYEQYF
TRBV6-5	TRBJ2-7	CASRSPPDGEQYF
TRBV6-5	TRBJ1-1	CAIRDTKNTEAFF
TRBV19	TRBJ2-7	CASIGTGGSYEQYF
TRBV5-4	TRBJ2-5	CASSYGGFETQYF
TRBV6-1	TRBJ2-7	CASSPQQGAPGEQYF
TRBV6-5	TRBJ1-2	CASSKSQGVGYTF
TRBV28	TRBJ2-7	CASSLPGAHYEQYF
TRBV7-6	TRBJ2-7	CASSTLAGGFYEQYF
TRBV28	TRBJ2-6	CASTPRGQGSPGANVLTF
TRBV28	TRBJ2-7	CASRTGLAYYEQYF
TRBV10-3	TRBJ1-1	CAISESWGGNTEAFF
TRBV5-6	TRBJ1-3	CASSVSQANTIYF
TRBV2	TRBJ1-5	CASSGGDSNSNQPQHF
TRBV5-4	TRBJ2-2	CASSLLDTGELFF
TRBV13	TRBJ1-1	CASKWENRGTEAFF
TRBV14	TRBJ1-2	CASSLGAPGNYGYTF
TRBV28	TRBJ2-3	CASVAGSTDTQYF
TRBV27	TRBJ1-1	CASSVGQGRRDTEAFF
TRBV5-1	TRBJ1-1	CASSLWQGGTEAFF
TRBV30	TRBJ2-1	CAWSVGQAAYNEQFF
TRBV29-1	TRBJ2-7	CSVVAGRYEQYF
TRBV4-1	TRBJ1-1	CASSLFQGQLNTEAFF
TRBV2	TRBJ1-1	CASKGGGGMNTEAFF
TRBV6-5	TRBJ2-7	CATGEGRYGYEQYF
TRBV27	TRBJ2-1	CASRGLAGLNEQFF
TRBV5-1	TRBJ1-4	CASSAQGGINEKLFF
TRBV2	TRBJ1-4	CAGREGPNEKLFF
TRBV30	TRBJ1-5	CAWSAGGKNQPQHF
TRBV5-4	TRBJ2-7	CASSLRESGSYEQYF
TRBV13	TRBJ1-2	CASSSDRAALAYGYTF
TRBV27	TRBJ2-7	CASSGGAREQYF